This TCR beta chain was documented in a study of OX40 agonist ivuxolimab in advanced cancers. About the study as a whole: Ivuxolimab, which targeted the costimulatory receptor OX40 (CD134), was an agonistic, fully human IgG2 monoclonal antibody. Prior anti-PD-1, anti-PD-L1 or anti-CTLA-4 therapy was permitted, and checkpoint inhibitors had been received by less than 45% of dose-escalation patients. Intravenous ivuxolimab was administered to patients every 2 weeks at six dose levels: 0.01, 0.1, 0.3, 1.5, 3 and 10 mg/kg. Of the roughly 52 dose-escalation patients, hepatocellular carcinoma was present in some 19, melanoma in roughly 15, renal cell carcinoma in 9 and head and neck cancer in 9. A male proportion of 75% to 85% and a mean age of approximately 62 years, ranging from 23 to 79, were recorded for the dose-escalation cohort. The paper describes the monotherapy dose-escalation part (N of about 54 patients) of the phase I trial of ivuxolimab. Peripheral TCRbeta sequencing aimed to test whether ivuxolimab altered TCR sequence diversity and caused clonal T-cell expansion. Partial responses occurred in three dose-escalation patients, of whom one had hepatocellular carcinoma and two had cutaneous melanoma. Findings and caveats that apply to the study as a whole: Clonal expansion of both CD4+ and CD8+ blood T cells was observed from baseline to week 6 at doses 0.1 to 3.0 mg/kg. The antigen specificity of the clonally expanded peripheral T cells was not determined. After ivuxolimab, CD8+ T cells had more expanded clones than CD4+ T cells on average. Low levels of normalized T-cell clonal expansion were also seen in some patients who did not respond. In the 0.1-3.0 mg/kg groups, partial responders had among the lowest normalized peripheral clonal expansion, particularly in CD8+ T cells.

Measured from the cysteine to the phenylalanine, the CDR3 is 13 residues long. The retained sequence is limited to the CDR3, 39 bases, with the frame set at the first base. V sheds 7 bases and J sheds 5 bases, leaving 14 bases between their ends. Via the germline V gene (reference sequence), CDR1 is LNHDA and CDR2 SQIVND. Genomic DNA was extracted from sorted cells for sequencing of the TCRbeta CDR3 region. The immunoSEQ Assay was used to sequence the TCRbeta CDR3 regions. TCRdb re-hosts the immuneACCESS table, in-frame sequences only. Its copies lack some clones; in the studies checked, an unresolved V gene accounts for under half of them, and the cause for the rest is not known. This sample holds approximately 65,000 clones; around nine tenths were observed only once. The ten most abundant clones make up roughly 0.79% of the sample. As concerns this clone: Its antigen has not been determined. Base qualities are missing; no much larger clone stands one base away.

The trial excluded patients who had a history of autoimmune disease or who were on systemic immunosuppression. Peripheral blood for TCR sequencing was collected from all dose cohorts at baseline, on cycle 4 day 1, and on cycle 7 day 1. The samples were drawn from a first-in-human, open-label, multicenter phase I dose-escalation trial of ivuxolimab. The trial enrolled adults with locally advanced or metastatic head and neck squamous cell, hepatocellular, melanoma or renal cell carcinoma. Before TCR sequencing, CD4+ T cells and CD8+ T cells were sorted from peripheral blood as separate populations. The chain links TRBV19 with TRBJ1-1, with a weak D call of TRBD1 (5 bases match). The TCR sequence derives from an adult with an advanced solid tumor such as melanoma, head and neck, liver or kidney cancer. The material sequenced was CD4+ or CD8+ T cells sorted from blood, taken in a trial of the OX40 agonist ivuxolimab. The DNA reads as follows: TGTGCCAGTAAAGACCCAGGGCTAACTGAAGCTTTCTTT. This encodes CASKDPGLTEAFF.